The 23 T cell receptor beta chains in this list originate from one sample, sequenced in a study of cytomegalovirus exposure and HLA in healthy donors. In the PCR, 60 Vbeta and 13 Jbeta primers were used. Clones were sequenced by immunoSEQ multiplex PCR, and TCRdb holds only the in-frame ones, with some missing. The data contain about 140,000 clones, roughly 80% of them singletons. Sequenced sample: PBMCs. Receptors were obtained from a woman in her forties or fifties in good health and CMV-seronegative.

This clone has only one observation. The V call is TRBV6-5, the J call TRBJ2-3, with 7 bases fitting TRBD2. Per the germline V gene, CDR1 is MNHEY and CDR2 is SVGAGI. J was trimmed by 6 bases and V by 0 bases; bases with no gene match: 3. This CDR3 is built from 14 residues. The CDR3 DNA reads as TGTGCCAGCAGTTACTCGGGAGGGGTGGATACGCAGTATTTT. It codes for CASSYSGGVDTQYF.

Only a few counts were recorded for this clone. This chain uses TRBV2 with TRBJ1-1, with a weak D call TRBD1 (5 bases). Per germline, CDR1 SNHLY and CDR2 FYNNEI. This CDR3 is 13 amino acids long. Trimming took 5 bases from V and 3 from J, leaving 10 bases between them. The CDR3 DNA reads as TGTGCCAGCAGTCCAGGGCTATACACTGAAGCTTTCTTT. This sequence encodes CASSPGLYTEAFF.

A note on this clone: Compared with germline, one end of the junction differs, possibly owing to a read error. The rearrangement links TRBV7-9 to TRBJ1-1, with 7 bases fitting TRBD1. The V gene's germline CDR1 is SEHNR and CDR2 FQNEAQ (reference sequence). The CDR3 sequence is 12 residues long. CDR3 bases: TGTTCCAGCGATCCAGGGGGGCCCCGAGCTTTCTTT. Translating gives CSSDPGGPRAFF.

V and J are TRBV11-3 and TRBJ2-3; 9 nucleotides agree with TRBD2. The CDR3 totals 14 residues. With V trimmed by 5 bases and J by 4 bases, 4 bases remained unmatched. Germline CDR1 and CDR2: SGHNT and YENEEA. As DNA, the CDR3 is TGTGCCAGCAGCCCAGGGACTAGCCCAGATACGCAGTATTTT. Translation: CASSPGTSPDTQYF.

This clone came up a few times. The J gene is TRBJ2-7, the V gene TRBV11-2, with 9 bases fitting TRBD2. V shed 1 base and J 5 bases; nucleotides not matched to a gene: 9. CDR3 length equals 16 residues. Germline CDR1 and CDR2: SGHAT and FQNNGV. CDR3 in DNA: TGTGCCAGCAGCTTAGTTCTAGCGGGGTTCAGGGACGAGCAGTACTTC. As protein: CASSLVLAGFRDEQYF.

This rearrangement joins TRBV4-3 to TRBJ1-1, with TRBD1 matching 8 bases. V was clipped by 0 bases and J by 1 base; unmatched bases: 1. This CDR3 comprises 15 residues. Germline assignment: CDR1 LGHNA and CDR2 YSLEER. CDR3 sequence reads: CASSQDGTGNTEAFF. The CDR3 DNA sequence: TGCGCCAGCAGCCAAGATGGGACAGGGAACACTGAAGCTTTCTTT.

The chain recombines TRBV15 with TRBJ1-2; the D is unclear. Trimming left V 0 bases short and J 5 bases short, with 4 bases between. Germline CDR1 is LNHNV and CDR2 is YYDKDF (reference sequence). This CDR3 is built from 12 residues. The CDR3 DNA follows: TGTGCCACCAGCAGAGAACAGTATGGCTACACCTTC. It translates to CATSREQYGYTF.

The chain uses TRBV5-6 and TRBJ1-5; D uncertain. Trimming left V 0 bases short and J 0 bases short, with 7 bases between. In germline, CDR1 is SGHDT, CDR2 YYEEEE. CDR3 length equals 15 residues. DNA for the CDR3: TGTGCCAGCAGCTTGGGGGCAGGTAGCAATCAGCCCCAGCATTTT. Its translation is CASSLGAGSNQPQHF.

V is TRBV30 and J is TRBJ2-1, with 8 bases aligning to TRBD1. CDR1 GTSNPN and CDR2 SVGIG come from the germline V gene (reference sequence). V lost 3 bases, J lost 3 bases, and 1 base stayed unmatched. The CDR3 extends over 13 amino acids. The CDR3 DNA reads as TGTGCCTGGAGGGGACAGGACTACAATGAGCAGTTCTTC. Amino acid sequence: CAWRGQDYNEQFF.

The table lists this clone with a count of one. V gene TRBV7-9 combines with J gene TRBJ2-3; TRBD2 aligns across 11 bases. Germline assignment: CDR1 SEHNR and CDR2 FQNEAQ (reference sequence). This CDR3 is 15 amino acids long. This CDR3 reads CACVLSGGGTDTQYF. The CDR3 DNA reads TGTGCTTGCGTCCTTAGCGGGGGGGGCACAGATACGCAGTATTTT.

V usage is TRBV7-9 and J usage is TRBJ2-3, with D tentatively TRBD1 (5 bases). Germline loops: CDR1 SEHNR, CDR2 FQNEAQ (reference sequence). The CDR3 contains 14 residues. V was pared by 1 base and J by 3 bases, with 8 bases between. The CDR3 reads CASSLVGQTDTQYF. As DNA, the CDR3 is TGTGCCAGCAGCTTAGTAGGACAAACAGATACGCAGTATTTT.

This clone was counted once. The chain combines TRBV5-1 with TRBJ2-3; no definite D call. Trimming removed 2 bases from V and 2 bases from J, with 9 bases in between. The CDR3 totals 14 residues. Germline CDR1 is SGHRS and CDR2 is YFSETQ. CDR3 sequence (DNA): TGCGCCAGCAGCTTTATCCGTCCCACAGATACGCAGTATTTT. Amino acid sequence: CASSFIRPTDTQYF.

The J gene is TRBJ2-1, the V gene TRBV5-1; possible D gene TRBD1, 6 bases. The V and J ends lost 4 bases and 3 bases respectively, with 17 bases between them. The CDR3 is 16 amino acids. CDR1 and CDR2 from the germline V gene are SGHRS and YFSETQ. The DNA for the CDR3 is TGCGCCAGCAGCCCCACCAACCAGGGGAACTACAATGAGCAGTTCTTC. This encodes CASSPTNQGNYNEQFF.

This chain connects TRBV19 to TRBJ2-3; possible D gene TRBD2, 5 bases. In germline, CDR1 is LNHDA, CDR2 SQIVND (reference sequence). This CDR3 has 13 amino acids. Trimming removed 6 bases from V and 0 bases from J, with 7 bases in between. CDR3 sequence reads: CASSGVSTDTQYF. Written as DNA, the CDR3 is TGTGCCAGTAGCGGGGTGAGCACAGATACGCAGTATTTT.

The gene calls are TRBV7-8 and TRBJ1-3; 7 bases match TRBD1. The J segment lost 1 base and the V segment lost 4 bases, leaving 10 bases of the junction unmatched. Looked up from germline, CDR1 is SGHVS and CDR2 is FQNEAQ. The CDR3 sequence is 17 residues long. CDR3 sequence: CASSWTPGTVSGNTIYF. CDR3 nucleotides: TGTGCCAGCAGCTGGACACCCGGGACAGTTTCTGGAAACACCATATATTTT. Looking up the rest from reference TRBV7-8 and TRBJ1-3 gives the full variable domain: GAGVSQSPRYKVAKRGQDVALRCDPISGHVSLFWYQQALGQGPEFLTYFQNEAQLDKSGLPSDRFFAERPEGSVSTLKIQRTQQEDSAVYLCASSWTPGTVSGNTIYFGEGSWLTVV.

This rearrangement joins TRBV11-2 to TRBJ1-2; D is unresolved. Trimming pared 3 bases from V and 5 bases from J, leaving 7 bases between. CDR1 and CDR2 (germline): SGHAT, FQNNGV. CDR3 length equals 12 residues. Written as DNA, the CDR3 is TGTGCCAGCAGCTTCCCTCGGTATGGCTACACCTTC. This translates into CASSFPRYGYTF.

The chain carries TRBV7-8 and TRBJ1-2, with a tentative D call TRBD1 (5 bases). In germline, CDR1 is SGHVS, CDR2 FQNEAQ. CDR3 size: 13 residues. V was trimmed by 0 bases and J by 5 bases, leaving 7 bases between them. Written as DNA, the CDR3 is TGTGCCAGCAGCTTAGCTTCAGGGTATGGCTACACCTTC. It is translated as CASSLASGYGYTF.

CDR3 residues: CASSLTGNQPQHF. DNA for the CDR3: TGTGCCAGCAGTTTAACAGGGAACCAGCCCCAGCATTTT. This chain joins TRBV28 and TRBJ1-5, with D possibly TRBD1 on 6 matching bases. Trimming took 2 bases from V and 7 from J, leaving 9 bases between them. CDR3 size: 13 residues. CDR1 is MDHEN and CDR2 is SYDVKM in the germline V gene.

The chain combines TRBV19 with TRBJ2-7; 11 bases fit TRBD2. The junction had 4 bases not matched to a gene; V was cut back by 5 bases and J by 4 bases. CDR1 and CDR2 (germline): LNHDA, SQIVND (reference sequence). The CDR3 has 14 amino acids. The CDR3 loop is CASSPLAGDYEQYF. The DNA of the CDR3 is TGTGCCAGTAGTCCACTAGCGGGGGATTACGAGCAGTACTTC.

This clone was seen just once. The chain combines TRBV29-1 with TRBJ1-2; D may be TRBD1 (6 bases). Germline V gene sequence: CDR1 SQVTM, CDR2 ANQGSEA. Trimming stripped 2 bases from V and 5 bases from J, with 12 bases between. The CDR3 sequence is 13 residues long. CDR3 residues: CSVETETGYGYTF. Written as DNA, the CDR3 is TGCAGCGTTGAAACAGAGACAGGATATGGCTACACCTTC.

CDR3 sequence reads: CASSSQGPEAFF. As DNA, the CDR3 is TGTGCCAGCAGCTCTCAGGGGCCTGAAGCTTTCTTT. This chain uses TRBV9 with TRBJ1-1; D perhaps matches TRBD1 (6 bases). The germline V gene has CDR1 SGDLS and CDR2 YYNGEE. This CDR3 is built from 12 residues. Trimming left V 4 bases short and J 6 bases short, with 10 bases between. The whole variable domain, filled in from reference TRBV9 and TRBJ1-1, reads DSGVTQTPKHLITATGQRVTLRCSPRSGDLSVYWYQQSLDQGLQFLIQYYNGEERAKGNILERFSAQQFPDLHSELNLSSLELGDSALYFCASSSQGPEAFFGQGTRLTVV.

Remarks on this clone: At one of its ends the junction is not consistent with the germline gene, which may arise from a read error. The rearrangement joins TRBV7-9 to TRBJ1-1; 7 bases line up with TRBD1. The germline V gene encodes CDR1 SEHNR and CDR2 FQNEAQ (reference sequence). The CDR3 is 12 amino acids. The CDR3 DNA is TGTTCCAGCAGCCGACAGGGTGCTGAAGCTTTCTTT. It is translated as CSSSRQGAEAFF.

Only a few counts were recorded for this clone. V gene TRBV5-4 combines with J gene TRBJ1-1, with D unclear. V lost 5 bases and J 1 base, leaving 9 bases between the germline ends. The V gene's germline CDR1 is SGHNT and CDR2 YYREEE (reference sequence). The CDR3 length is 13 residues. CDR3 protein: CASRQTTNTEAFF. CDR3 in DNA: TGTGCCAGCAGGCAAACAACGAACACTGAAGCTTTCTTT.